Listed below are T cell receptor beta chains from one sample, sequenced in a study of cytomegalovirus exposure and HLA in healthy donors. Sequencing used immunoSEQ multiplex PCR; TCRdb keeps in-frame clones, though not all of them. This repertoire shows 150,000 to 200,000 clones, 86% found once; its top ten account for roughly 1.5%. The sample taken for sequencing was PBMCs. The receptors stem from a woman between 18 and 29 years old in good health and CMV-seronegative. The CDR3 runs from the conserved cysteine through the conserved F or W. D genes are given only for firm matches. Size is stated for part of the rows, as once, few or many counts, or as a class when the clone is expanded.

j_gene: TRBJ2-1; abundance: .; d_gene: TRBD2; v_gene: TRBV19; CDR3nt: TGTGCCAGTGCCCGGAGCAGCGGGACCTACAATGAGCAGTTCTTC; CDR3aa: CASARSSGTYNEQFF
j_gene: TRBJ2-7; abundance: .; d_gene: .; v_gene: TRBV2; CDR3nt: TGTGCCAGCAAAGCGGAATCCTACGAGCAGTACTTC; CDR3aa: CASKAESYEQYF
j_gene: TRBJ2-3; abundance: .; d_gene: TRBD2; v_gene: TRBV7-9; CDR3nt: TGTGCCAGCAGCTTAGGTGGCGGGAGGGCCACAGATACGCAGTATTTT; CDR3aa: CASSLGGGRATDTQYF
j_gene: TRBJ2-2; abundance: .; d_gene: TRBD1; v_gene: TRBV9; CDR3nt: TGTGCCAGCAGCCAAGGGACAGCTCGGGCCGGGGAGCTGTTTTTT; CDR3aa: CASSQGTARAGELFF
j_gene: TRBJ1-1; abundance: few; d_gene: .; v_gene: TRBV6-5; CDR3nt: TGTGCCAGCAGACGGGGGACTGAAGCTTTCTTT; CDR3aa: CASRRGTEAFF
j_gene: TRBJ1-5; abundance: .; d_gene: .; v_gene: TRBV4-1; CDR3nt: TGCGCCAGCAGCCAAGATGTCACTTCACGTCATCAGCCCCAGCATTTT; CDR3aa: CASSQDVTSRHQPQHF
j_gene: TRBJ1-1; abundance: .; d_gene: TRBD1; v_gene: TRBV6-1; CDR3nt: TGTGCCAGCAGTGAAGGCTCTATGATCCGGGACAGGGGGGCTTTCTTT; CDR3aa: CASSEGSMIRDRGAFF
j_gene: TRBJ1-1; abundance: .; d_gene: .; v_gene: TRBV15; CDR3nt: TGTGCCACCAGCAGAGATCTGGGCAGCAGGAACACTGAAGCTTTCTTT; CDR3aa: CATSRDLGSRNTEAFF
j_gene: TRBJ1-2; abundance: .; d_gene: .; v_gene: TRBV2; CDR3nt: TGTGCCAGCACCAGGGACACGATGAACTATGGCTACACCTTC; CDR3aa: CASTRDTMNYGYTF
j_gene: TRBJ1-3; abundance: .; d_gene: .; v_gene: TRBV28; CDR3nt: TGTGCCAGCAGTTTTTTAGGGGCCCACTTAGGAAACACCATATATTTT; CDR3aa: CASSFLGAHLGNTIYF
j_gene: TRBJ2-1; abundance: .; d_gene: TRBD2; v_gene: TRBV4-1; CDR3nt: TGCGCCAGCAGCCAAGGACTAGCGAGAAGCTCCTACAATGAGCAGTTCTTC; CDR3aa: CASSQGLARSSYNEQFF
j_gene: TRBJ1-1; abundance: .; d_gene: .; v_gene: TRBV6-1; CDR3nt: TGTGCCAGCAGGGGGCAGGGGAAAGCTTTCTTT; CDR3aa: CASRGQGKAFF
j_gene: TRBJ2-2; abundance: once; d_gene: .; v_gene: TRBV4-2; CDR3nt: TGTGCCAGCAGCCAAGTCCCCCGGGGACTCGCGAACACCGGGGAGCTGTTTTTT; CDR3aa: CASSQVPRGLANTGELFF
j_gene: TRBJ2-6; abundance: .; d_gene: TRBD1; v_gene: TRBV11-2; CDR3nt: TGTGCCAGCAGCAACCGACAGGGGGCTGGTGGGGCCAACGTCCTGACTTTC; CDR3aa: CASSNRQGAGGANVLTF
j_gene: TRBJ2-6; abundance: .; d_gene: .; v_gene: TRBV6-1; CDR3nt: TGTGCCAACGGACAACCACTGACTGGGGCCAACGTCCTGACTTTC; CDR3aa: CANGQPLTGANVLTF
j_gene: TRBJ2-7; abundance: .; d_gene: .; v_gene: TRBV28; CDR3nt: TGTGCCAGCAGGGCCCAGGGAAACCACGAGCAGTACTTC; CDR3aa: CASRAQGNHEQYF
j_gene: TRBJ2-7; abundance: .; d_gene: .; v_gene: TRBV7-9; CDR3nt: TGTGCCAGCAGCTTAGCGACGGGGAGGTCCTACGAGCAGTACTTC; CDR3aa: CASSLATGRSYEQYF
j_gene: TRBJ2-7; abundance: .; d_gene: .; v_gene: TRBV5-1; CDR3nt: TGCGCCAGCAGCTTGTTCGGGGGATACTCCTACGAGCAGTACTTC; CDR3aa: CASSLFGGYSYEQYF
j_gene: TRBJ1-1; abundance: few; d_gene: .; v_gene: TRBV5-1; CDR3nt: TGCGCCAGCAGCTTGGCGTTGGGAGGGAACACTGAAGCTTTCTTT; CDR3aa: CASSLALGGNTEAFF
j_gene: TRBJ2-7; abundance: .; d_gene: .; v_gene: TRBV18; CDR3nt: TGTGCCAGCTCACCACCGGTAGGCCAGGGCGATACCTACGAGCAGTACTTC; CDR3aa: CASSPPVGQGDTYEQYF
j_gene: TRBJ2-1; abundance: .; d_gene: .; v_gene: TRBV19; CDR3nt: TGTGCCAGTAGTCCTGGAGCAGACAGTTCCTACAATGAGCAGTTCTTC; CDR3aa: CASSPGADSSYNEQFF
j_gene: TRBJ2-5; abundance: .; d_gene: TRBD2; v_gene: TRBV5-1; CDR3nt: TGCGCCAGCAGCTTACAAGCTAGCGGGTACGAAGAGACCCAGTACTTC; CDR3aa: CASSLQASGYEETQYF
j_gene: TRBJ2-7; abundance: .; d_gene: TRBD1; v_gene: TRBV6-6; CDR3nt: TGTGCCAGCAGGGGTACAGGGGGCCACTACGAGCAGTACTTC; CDR3aa: CASRGTGGHYEQYF
j_gene: TRBJ1-4; abundance: .; d_gene: TRBD1; v_gene: TRBV6-5; CDR3nt: TGTGCCAGCAGTTACGGGACAGCTGAAAAACTGTTTTTT; CDR3aa: CASSYGTAEKLFF
j_gene: TRBJ2-3; abundance: .; d_gene: TRBD2; v_gene: TRBV9; CDR3nt: TGTGCCAGCAGCGTAGACCCCTCGCTAGCGGCTAGCACAGATACGCAGTATTTT; CDR3aa: CASSVDPSLAASTDTQYF
j_gene: TRBJ2-5; abundance: .; d_gene: .; v_gene: TRBV27; CDR3nt: TGTGCCACACGCTGGCGGGGCCGCCAAGAGACCCAGTACTTC; CDR3aa: CATRWRGRQETQYF
j_gene: TRBJ1-2; abundance: .; d_gene: .; v_gene: TRBV7-9; CDR3nt: TGTGCCAGCAGCTTTCCCCACAGGGTTCACTATGGCTACACCTTC; CDR3aa: CASSFPHRVHYGYTF
j_gene: TRBJ2-5; abundance: .; d_gene: TRBD2; v_gene: TRBV10-1; CDR3nt: TGCGCCAGCAGTGTGCCGCGGGGGGGCGGGAAAGAGACCCAGTACTTC; CDR3aa: CASSVPRGGGKETQYF
j_gene: TRBJ1-1; abundance: .; d_gene: TRBD1; v_gene: TRBV7-9; CDR3nt: TGTGCCAGCAGCCTACTACCACCGGGACAGGGGCTCACTGAAGCTTTCTTT; CDR3aa: CASSLLPPGQGLTEAFF
j_gene: TRBJ2-1; abundance: .; d_gene: .; v_gene: TRBV2; CDR3nt: TGTGCCAGCAGTGCCCTCCCCGGGGGTGAGCAGTTCTTC; CDR3aa: CASSALPGGEQFF
j_gene: TRBJ2-3; abundance: .; d_gene: TRBD1; v_gene: TRBV6-1; CDR3nt: TGTGCCAGCAGTGAAAGGGCAGGGGGCTCAGATACGCAGTATTTT; CDR3aa: CASSERAGGSDTQYF
j_gene: TRBJ1-1; abundance: .; d_gene: .; v_gene: TRBV19; CDR3nt: TGTGCCAGTAGTCGGGCGGGGGGTCGGTGGAACACTGAAGCTTTCTTT; CDR3aa: CASSRAGGRWNTEAFF
j_gene: TRBJ1-2; abundance: .; d_gene: .; v_gene: TRBV10-3; CDR3nt: TGTGCCATCAGTGGGTCCCACAGGAGCTATGGCTACACCTTC; CDR3aa: CAISGSHRSYGYTF
j_gene: TRBJ1-5; abundance: .; d_gene: .; v_gene: TRBV12-5; CDR3nt: TGTGCTAGTGGTTTAAGGGGCGAGGTGGGCAATCAGCCCCAGCATTTT; CDR3aa: CASGLRGEVGNQPQHF
j_gene: TRBJ2-1; abundance: few; d_gene: .; v_gene: TRBV18; CDR3nt: TGTGCCAGCTCCCCCGGGACAAACAATGAGCAGTTCTTC; CDR3aa: CASSPGTNNEQFF
j_gene: TRBJ1-4; abundance: .; d_gene: .; v_gene: TRBV30; CDR3nt: TGTGCCTGGAGTGACCCCGGGATGCGTGAAAAACTGTTTTTT; CDR3aa: CAWSDPGMREKLFF
j_gene: TRBJ2-1; abundance: .; d_gene: TRBD2; v_gene: TRBV9; CDR3nt: TGTGCCAGCAGCGTAGGTACGGGACTAGCCGTCTACAATGAGCAGTTCTTC; CDR3aa: CASSVGTGLAVYNEQFF
j_gene: TRBJ1-1; abundance: .; d_gene: .; v_gene: TRBV9; CDR3nt: TGTGCCAGCAGCGGAGTCCGGGGGATCGGCACTGAAGCTTTCTTT; CDR3aa: CASSGVRGIGTEAFF
j_gene: TRBJ2-3; abundance: .; d_gene: .; v_gene: TRBV5-1; CDR3nt: TGCGCCAGCAGCTTTTTACAGATAACAGATACGCAGTATTTT; CDR3aa: CASSFLQITDTQYF
j_gene: TRBJ1-1; abundance: .; d_gene: TRBD1; v_gene: TRBV18; CDR3nt: TGTGCCAGCTCACCCTTACGGACAGGGGGCACTGAAGCTTTCTTT; CDR3aa: CASSPLRTGGTEAFF
j_gene: TRBJ2-1; abundance: .; d_gene: TRBD2; v_gene: TRBV29-1; CDR3nt: TGCAGCACCATTCCGGGACTAGCGGGTTGGAGCTCCTACAATGAGCAGTTCTTC; CDR3aa: CSTIPGLAGWSSYNEQFF
j_gene: TRBJ2-5; abundance: .; d_gene: TRBD2; v_gene: TRBV7-7; CDR3nt: TGTGCCAGCAGCTTAGGCCTTAGCGGGGGCGGGGAGACCCAGTACTTC; CDR3aa: CASSLGLSGGGETQYF
j_gene: TRBJ2-3; abundance: once; d_gene: .; v_gene: TRBV11-2; CDR3nt: TGTGCCAGCAGCCCTCTTAAACGACTAGTTCAACCTCCCCATACGCAGTATTTT; CDR3aa: CASSPLKRLVQPPHTQYF